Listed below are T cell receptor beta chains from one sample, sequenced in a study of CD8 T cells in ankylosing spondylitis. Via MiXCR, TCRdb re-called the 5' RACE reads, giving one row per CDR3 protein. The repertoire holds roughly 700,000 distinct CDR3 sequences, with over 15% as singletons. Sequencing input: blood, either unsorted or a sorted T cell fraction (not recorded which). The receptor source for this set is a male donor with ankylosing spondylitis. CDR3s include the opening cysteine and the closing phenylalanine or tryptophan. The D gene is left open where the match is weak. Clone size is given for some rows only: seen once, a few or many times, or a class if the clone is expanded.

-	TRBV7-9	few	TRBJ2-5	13	TGTGCCAGCAGCTTACATTCTCAAGAGACCCAGTACTTC	CASSLHSQETQYF
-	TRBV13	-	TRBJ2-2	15	TGTGCCAGCAGCCCAACATGGGGGAACACCGGGGAGCTGTTTTTT	CASSPTWGNTGELFF
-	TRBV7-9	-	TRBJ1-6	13	TGTGCCAGCAGCTTGGACAGTTATTCACCCCTCCACTTT	CASSLDSYSPLHF
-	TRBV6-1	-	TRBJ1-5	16	TGTGCCAGCAGTGAAGTAGCGGTCGGGAGCAATCAGCCCCAGCATTTT	CASSEVAVGSNQPQHF
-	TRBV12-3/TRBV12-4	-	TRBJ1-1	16	TGTGCCAGCAGTTTAGCGCGGGGCGTTGGGAACACTGAAGCTTTCTTT	CASSLARGVGNTEAFF
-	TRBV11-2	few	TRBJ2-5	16	TGTGCCAGCAGCCACTCGGACAGCTATATTCAAGAGACCCAGTACTTC	CASSHSDSYIQETQYF
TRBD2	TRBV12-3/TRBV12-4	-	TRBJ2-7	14	TGTGCCAGCACTCGAGCCGCGGGGGGAGGAGAGCAGTACTTC	CASTRAAGGGEQYF
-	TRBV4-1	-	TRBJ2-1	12	TGCGCCAGCAGCCCGGACGTTAGGGAGCAGTTCTTC	CASSPDVREQFF
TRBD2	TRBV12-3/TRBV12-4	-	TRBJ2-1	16	TGTGCCAGCACCCAACTAGCGGGAGGGCCTTACAATGAGCAGTTCTTC	CASTQLAGGPYNEQFF
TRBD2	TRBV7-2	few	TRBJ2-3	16	TGTGCCAGCAGCCTACAACTAGCGGGAGGGCGGGATACGCAGTATTTT	CASSLQLAGGRDTQYF
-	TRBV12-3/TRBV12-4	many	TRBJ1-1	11	TGTGCCAGCAGCGGGGACAATGAAGCTTTCTTT	CASSGDNEAFF
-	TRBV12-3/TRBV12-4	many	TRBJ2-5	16	TGTGCCAGCAGTTTCCTAATCCCCGGCCAACAAGAGACCCAGTACTTC	CASSFLIPGQQETQYF
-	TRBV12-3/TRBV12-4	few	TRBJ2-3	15	TGTGCCAGCAATGTGGGGGCGCGTATCACAGATACGCAGTATTTT	CASNVGARITDTQYF
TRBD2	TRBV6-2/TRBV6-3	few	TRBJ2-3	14	TGTGCCAGCAGTTACTCAAGCGGGAGGGATACGCAGTATTTT	CASSYSSGRDTQYF
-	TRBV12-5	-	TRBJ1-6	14	TGTGCTAGTGGTTTGGGCCCTCCGGGTTCACCCCTCCACTTT	CASGLGPPGSPLHF
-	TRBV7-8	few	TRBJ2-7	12	TGTGCCAGCAGCCATACTATCTACGAGCAGTACTTC	CASSHTIYEQYF
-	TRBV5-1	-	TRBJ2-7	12	TGCGCCAGCAGCTACGGGGAACAGGGGCAGTACTTC	CASSYGEQGQYF
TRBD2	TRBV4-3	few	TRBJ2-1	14	TGCGCCAGCAGCCAAACGGGACTATACAATGAGCAGTTCTTC	CASSQTGLYNEQFF
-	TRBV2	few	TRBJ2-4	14	TGTGCCAGCAGCGAAAGGGTAACCAAAAACATTCAGTACTTC	CASSERVTKNIQYF
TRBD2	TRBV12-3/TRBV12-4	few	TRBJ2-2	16	TGTGCCGGTGGACTAGCGGGAGCGGTGGACACCGGGGAGCTGTTTTTT	CAGGLAGAVDTGELFF
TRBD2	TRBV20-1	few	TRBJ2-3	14	TGCAGTGCGACGCTAGCGGGGGGGACTCCCCCGCAGTATTTT	CSATLAGGTPPQYF
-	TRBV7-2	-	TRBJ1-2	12	TGTGCCAGCACCCCCCCCGGGTTTGGCTACACCTTC	CASTPPGFGYTF
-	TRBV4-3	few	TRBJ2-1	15	TGCGCCAGCAGCCAAGAGTGGTACGGCTACAATGAGCAGTTCTTC	CASSQEWYGYNEQFF
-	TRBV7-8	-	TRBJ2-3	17	TGTGCCAGCAGCTTAGTCCCCTCGGGGGACCGCACAGATACGCAGTATTTT	CASSLVPSGDRTDTQYF
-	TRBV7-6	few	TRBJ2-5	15	TGTGCCAGCAGCTTAGGGGGGGGGGGCTCGCGGACCCAGTACTTC	CASSLGGGGSRTQYF
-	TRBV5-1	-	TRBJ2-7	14	TGCGCCAGCAGCTGGACGGGGAACTCCTACGAGCAGTACTTC	CASSWTGNSYEQYF
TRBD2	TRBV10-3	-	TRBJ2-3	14	TGTGCCATCAGTGTGGGGGGGGGAACAGATACGCAGTATTTT	CAISVGGGTDTQYF
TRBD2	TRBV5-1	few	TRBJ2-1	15	TGCGCCAGCAGCTTCGGGGGGTACTCCTACAATGAGCAGTTCTTC	CASSFGGYSYNEQFF
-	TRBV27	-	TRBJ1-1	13	TGTGCCAGCACCCAAAAAGGCCAAGGGGAAGCTTTCTTT	CASTQKGQGEAFF
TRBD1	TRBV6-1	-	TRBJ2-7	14	TGTGCCAGCACCGCGGGGACAGGGGGTCGCGAGCAGTACTTC	CASTAGTGGREQYF
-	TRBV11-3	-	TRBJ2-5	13	TGTGCCAGCAGGGCTAGGGACCAAGAGACCCAGTACTTC	CASRARDQETQYF
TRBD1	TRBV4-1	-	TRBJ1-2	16	TGCGCCAGCAGCCAAGAGCCCGGGACAGGGGGTAATGGCTACACCTTC	CASSQEPGTGGNGYTF
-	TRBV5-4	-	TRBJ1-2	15	TGTGCCAGCAGCGCTATGGGCCGGGGTCCCGATGGCTACACCTTC	CASSAMGRGPDGYTF
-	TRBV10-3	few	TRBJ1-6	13	TGTGCCATCAGTGAACAGTATAATTCACCCCTCCACTTT	CAISEQYNSPLHF
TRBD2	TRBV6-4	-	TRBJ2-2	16	TGTGCCAGCAGCCCCCTCGCGGGAGTTCTCACCGGGGAGCTGTTTTTT	CASSPLAGVLTGELFF
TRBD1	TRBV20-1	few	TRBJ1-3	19	TGCAGTGCTAGAATTTCCCCGCCCTCGCCGGGACAGCGGGGAAACACCATATATTTT	CSARISPPSPGQRGNTIYF
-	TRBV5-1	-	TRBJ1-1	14	TGCGCCAGCAGCTTGTATTGGGAGAACACTGAAGCTTTCTTT	CASSLYWENTEAFF